The subject of this entry is one TCR beta chain. The repertoire was sequenced with immunoSEQ multiplex PCR; TCRdb's copy has only in-frame clones and lacks some. Among some 120,000 clones listed, about nine tenths were seen once. The junction had 5 bases not matched to a gene; V was cut back by 4 bases and J by 1 base. The CDR3 totals 15 residues. Germline assignment: CDR1 MGHRA and CDR2 YSYEKL. These data originate in a study of control samples from healthy donors and cancer patients. Specimen: blood. This chain connects TRBV4-1 to TRBJ2-3; 7 bases map to TRBD1. This TCR derives from a young man in good health. For the CDR3, the DNA is TGCGCCAGCAGCCCCAGACAGGGAGGCACAGATACGCAGTATTTT. Protein product: CASSPRQGGTDTQYF.